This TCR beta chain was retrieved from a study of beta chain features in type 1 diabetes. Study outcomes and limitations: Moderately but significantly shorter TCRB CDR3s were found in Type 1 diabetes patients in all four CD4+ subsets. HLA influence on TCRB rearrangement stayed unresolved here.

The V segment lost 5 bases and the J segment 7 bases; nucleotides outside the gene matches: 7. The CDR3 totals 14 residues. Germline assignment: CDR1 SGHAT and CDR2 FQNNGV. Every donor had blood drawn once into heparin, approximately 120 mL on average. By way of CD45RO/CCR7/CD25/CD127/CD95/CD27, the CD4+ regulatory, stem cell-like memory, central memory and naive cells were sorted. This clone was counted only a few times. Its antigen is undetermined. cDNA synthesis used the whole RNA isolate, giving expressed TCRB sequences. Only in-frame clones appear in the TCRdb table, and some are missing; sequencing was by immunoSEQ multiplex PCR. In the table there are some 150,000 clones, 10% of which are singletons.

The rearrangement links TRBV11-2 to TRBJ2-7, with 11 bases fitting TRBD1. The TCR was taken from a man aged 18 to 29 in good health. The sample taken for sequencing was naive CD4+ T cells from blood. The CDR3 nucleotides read TGTGCCAGCAGCCCGGACAGGGGGCGTATAGAGCAGTACTTC. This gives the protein CASSPDRGRIEQYF.